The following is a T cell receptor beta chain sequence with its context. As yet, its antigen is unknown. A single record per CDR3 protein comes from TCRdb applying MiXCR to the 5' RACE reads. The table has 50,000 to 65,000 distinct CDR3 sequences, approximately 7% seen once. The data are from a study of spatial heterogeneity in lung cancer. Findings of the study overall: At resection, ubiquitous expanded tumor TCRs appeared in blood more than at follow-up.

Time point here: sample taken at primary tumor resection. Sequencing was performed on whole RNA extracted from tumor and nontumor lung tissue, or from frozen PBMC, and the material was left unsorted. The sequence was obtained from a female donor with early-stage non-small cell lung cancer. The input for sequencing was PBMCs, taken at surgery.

The CDR3: CASSPGTNTDTQYF. CDR3 in DNA: TGTGCCAGCAGCCCTGGAACCAACACAGATACGCAGTATTTT. The chain employs TRBV12-3 or TRBV12-4 and TRBJ2-3; no definite D call. This CDR3 has 14 residues. V shed 6 bases and J shed 2 bases, with 12 bases lying between them.